This T cell receptor (beta chain) was obtained from a study of CD8 T cells in Susac syndrome (dated by TCRdb to about 2019). With regard to the full study: The study used repertoire sequencing to test whether antigen drove CD8+ T cell activation and differentiation in Susac syndrome. General findings and caveats noted by the study authors: The number of individuals in the TCR sequencing and HLA analysis was acknowledged as relatively small.

RNA was extracted with the RNeasy kit and 0.5 to 1 ug was reverse transcribed using random hexamers. The immunoSEQ multiplex PCR assay, which covers 54 Vbeta and 13 Jbeta segments, was used to amplify TCR beta CDR3 regions. Bias from PCR amplification was corrected by using a synthetic template baseline for primer optimization and for computational correction. Per the original workflow: Only productive sequences were kept, with reads annotated to V, D and J genes according to IMGT and analyzed in immunoSEQ Analyzer. Clonality was calculated as one minus the Shannon entropy normalized by log2 of the number of productive unique sequences. For each patient and control, public and private clones were evaluated among the 100 most prevalent clones. Clones were defined as Susac-specific if absent from the healthy and MS cohorts, from approximately 1,100 published viral clones and from other ImmuneACCESS disease sequences. The public reads were reanalyzed by TCRdb: fastp trimming at Q25, MiXCR alignment, in-frame beta chains only. Here each entry gathers all rows of one CDR3 protein and keeps the most common genes and DNA. The V and J calls and clone size are TCRdb's, not the authors'. In this sample the table shows 250,000 to 350,000 distinct CDR3 sequences, approximately 90% of which occur a single time. The ten largest clones take up more than 0.06% of the sample.

High-throughput TCR beta sequencing profiled peripheral blood CD8+ and CD4+ T cells from healthy donors, Susac syndrome patients and multiple sclerosis patients. Multiple sclerosis controls were treatment-naive patients with stable or active relapsing-remitting disease fulfilling revised McDonald criteria. Bulk CD8+ and CD4+ T cells were purified by magnetic negative isolation, whereas CD8+ TEMRA cells were enriched by FACS. Blood was collected in EDTA tubes and processed within 24 hours, with PBMCs isolated through density gradient centrifugation. PBMCs intended for TCR sequencing were cryopreserved in liquid nitrogen and thawed later in a water bath at 37 degrees C. A purity of at least 90% was achieved for sorted or isolated CD4+, CD8+ and CD8+ TEMRA cells. Concerning this clonotype itself: Its antigen target is currently unknown. One base away there is no much larger clone; base qualities are not given.

The sequence derives from a human donor with multiple sclerosis. The sample taken for sequencing was CD4+ T cells from PBMCs.

The DNA is TGTGCCAGCAGTTTAGCCGGGACACAGGGCTTTGAGCAGTACTTC. Its translation is CASSLAGTQGFEQYF. Recombination linked TRBV12-3 or TRBV12-4 to TRBJ2-7; TRBD1 might be the D gene, on 6 matching bases. The CDR3 spans 15 residues, from the cysteine through the phenylalanine. The CDR3 DNA has 45 bases and is translated from base 1. V was cut back by 0 bases and J by 7 bases, leaving a gap of 16 bases between them.